This entry concerns a single T cell receptor beta chain. This sample was taken from a study of shared clonotypes between healthy human individuals. CDR1 SGHNT and CDR2 YYREEE come from the germline V gene (reference sequence). V was pared by 0 bases and J by 13 bases, with 15 bases between. The length of the CDR3 is 13 residues. Method: immunoSEQ multiplex PCR; TCRdb's copy keeps in-frame clones and lacks some. Seen here are a few million clones, roughly nine tenths observed once, and the top ten hold over 0.12%. This chain connects TRBV5-4 to TRBJ2-3; D ambiguous. The sample comprised naive CD4+ T cells sorted from blood. Subset: CD45RA+ positively selected. This sequence was found in a man aged 18 to 35 in good health. The CDR3 DNA sequence: TGTGCCAGCAGCTTGGGGGGTGTTCCAATAAAGTATTTT. This encodes CASSLGGVPIKYF.